This TCR beta chain is from a study of T cells in Graves' hyperthyroidism and ophthalmopathy. Study-wide findings and caveats: A 13 V-J signature model discriminated ophthalmopathy versus stable hyperthyroidism.

This clonotype was seen only a few times. The target antigen is unknown. RNA transcripts were the template for amplifying TCR beta CDR3 regions. In the first-round RT-PCR of the TCR CDR3, the HTBI primer set was used. TCRdb re-derived calls from the multiplex PCR reads in MiXCR, one entry per CDR3 protein. Among about 300,000 distinct CDR3 sequences, 10% to 15% were seen once, and the ten largest hold roughly 7.5%. CDR1 and CDR2 from the germline V gene are MGHRA and YSYEKL. CDR3 length: 15 amino acids. V shed 4 bases and J 1 base; nucleotides not matched to a gene: 3. The sequence was collected from a woman in her twenties or thirties with Graves' hyperthyroidism that later progressed to Graves' ophthalmopathy. The chain carries TRBV4-1 and TRBJ2-3; 9 positions agree with TRBD2. The sequenced sample consisted of blood. The CDR3 sequence: CASSPRTSGTDTQYF. The CDR3 bases are TGCGCCAGCAGCCCCAGGACTAGCGGCACAGATACGCAGTATTTT.